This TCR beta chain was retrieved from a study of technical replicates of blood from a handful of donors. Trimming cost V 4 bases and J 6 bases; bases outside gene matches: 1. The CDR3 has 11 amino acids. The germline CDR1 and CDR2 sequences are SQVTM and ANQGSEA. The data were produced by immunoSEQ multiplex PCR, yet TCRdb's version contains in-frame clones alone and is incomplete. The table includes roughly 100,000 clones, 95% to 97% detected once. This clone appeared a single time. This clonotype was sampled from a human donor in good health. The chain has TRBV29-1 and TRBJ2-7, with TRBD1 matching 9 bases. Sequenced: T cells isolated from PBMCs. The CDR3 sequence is CSVATGGEQYF. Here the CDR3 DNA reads TGCAGCGTTGCGACAGGGGGCGAGCAGTACTTC.